Listed here is a single T cell receptor beta chain. The antigen is undetermined. TCRdb independently ran MiXCR on the reads; one entry per CDR3 protein. This sample has around 750,000 distinct CDR3 sequences, with less than 35% found just once. This sample stems from a study of T cell repertoires in cytomegalovirus infection. V lost 6 bases and J 6 bases, leaving 15 bases between the germline ends. There are 14 residues in the CDR3. The genes are TRBV12-3 or TRBV12-4 and TRBJ2-1; either TRBD1 or TRBD2 may fit D (6 bases each). The clonotype originates from a human donor in good health (CMV status not recorded). Some clones in this sample may be carry-over from other donors' samples. This specimen was cultured CD8+ T cells from PBMCs, taken from culture after CMV antigen stimulation. The CDR3 DNA is TGTGCCAGCAGAGGAAGGGGGGAGGTCAATGAGCAGTTCTTC. It specifies CASRGRGEVNEQFF.